The 20 T cell receptor beta chains below were found in one sample sequenced in a study of cytomegalovirus exposure and HLA in healthy donors. The PCR used 60 Vbeta and 13 Jbeta primers. Sequencing was performed with immunoSEQ multiplex PCR; in TCRdb, only in-frame clones are kept and a portion is missing. The data show 100,000 to 150,000 clones, and the top ten clones hold less than 2%. Sequencing used PBMCs. These TCRs come from a man younger than 35 in good health and CMV-seronegative.

The chain joins TRBV7-9 to TRBJ2-2; tentative D call: TRBD1 (6 bases). The V end was cut by 3 bases, the J end by 5 bases, with 16 bases between. This CDR3 is 16 amino acids long. CDR1 is SEHNR, CDR2 FQNEAQ, per germline (reference sequence). As DNA, the CDR3 is TGTGCCAGCAGCTTGGGTCGGAACAGGGCGACCGGGGAGCTGTTTTTT. It translates to CASSLGRNRATGELFF.

The chain couples TRBV7-9 to TRBJ1-2; 7 bases are shared with TRBD1. Germline V gives CDR1 SEHNR, CDR2 FQNEAQ (reference sequence). Trimming removed 2 bases from V and 2 bases from J; junction bases left unmatched: 5. The CDR3 loop spans 15 amino acids. CDR3 protein: CASSLSARGNYGYTF. The CDR3 bases are TGTGCCAGCAGCTTATCTGCCAGGGGGAACTATGGCTACACCTTC.

The chain has TRBV7-2 and TRBJ2-7; TRBD2 aligns across 9 bases. Germline assignment: CDR1 SGHTA and CDR2 FQGNSA. Trimming at V came to 2 bases and at J to 3 bases, leaving 11 bases not matched to a gene. The CDR3 spans 17 residues. CDR3 protein: CASSLRSGGTNLYEQYF. Written as DNA, the CDR3 is TGTGCCAGCAGCTTACGGAGCGGGGGGACCAACCTCTACGAGCAGTACTTC.

The genes are TRBV27 and TRBJ1-2, with TRBD1 matching 10 bases. Germline V gene lookup returns CDR1 MNHEY and CDR2 SMNVEV (reference sequence). J gave up 6 bases and V 2 bases, and 6 bases lay outside the gene matches. The CDR3 runs to 15 residues. The CDR3 protein is CASSLVSGTGDGYTF. The CDR3 DNA is TGTGCCAGCAGTTTAGTCTCAGGGACAGGGGATGGCTACACCTTC.

The chain uses TRBV19 and TRBJ1-1; no firm D call. The CDR3 runs to 11 residues. Germline V gene data show CDR1 as LNHDA and CDR2 as SQIVND (reference sequence). The germline V and J ends were trimmed by 5 bases and 9 bases, with 10 bases remaining between them. CDR3 nucleotide sequence: TGTGCCAGTAGTTATGTGTGGCAAGCTTTCTTT. Translation gives CASSYVWQAFF.

The genes are TRBV30 and TRBJ1-6; D is unclear. V lost 0 bases, J lost 7 bases, and 10 bases lay in between. The CDR3 is 14 amino acids. The germline gives CDR1 GTSNPN, CDR2 SVGIG (reference sequence). The CDR3 region has the DNA TGTGCCTGGAGTGTCCTACAGACCAATTCACCCCTCCACTTT. Translation gives CAWSVLQTNSPLHF.

The chain has TRBV2 and TRBJ2-3; 8 positions match TRBD2. This CDR3 has 17 amino acids. Germline V gene lookup returns CDR1 SNHLY and CDR2 FYNNEI. J was trimmed by 7 bases and V by 2 bases; bases with no gene match: 14. The CDR3 coding sequence is TGTGCCAGCAGTGAAAGATCGAGCGGGGGAGTTCGATATACGCAGTATTTT. It is translated as CASSERSSGGVRYTQYF.

V is TRBV6-5 and J is TRBJ2-4, with a weak D call TRBD1 (6 bases). The germline gives CDR1 MNHEY, CDR2 SVGAGI. Trimming removed 7 bases at V and 6 bases at J, with 13 bases between. The CDR3 is 13 residues long. CDR3 sequence: CASTPLGANIQYF. The CDR3 DNA follows: TGTGCCAGCACCCCCTTGGGGGCAAACATTCAGTACTTC.

The rearrangement links TRBV7-2 to TRBJ1-3; a possible D gene is TRBD1 (5 bases). CDR1 and CDR2 from the germline V gene are SGHTA and FQGNSA. This CDR3 is built from 14 residues. Trimming removed 1 base at V and 4 bases at J, with 8 bases between. CDR3 nucleotide sequence: TGTGCCAGCAGCTTAGACAACAGGGGAAACACCATATATTTT. Translating it yields CASSLDNRGNTIYF.

The V call is TRBV5-4, the J call TRBJ2-1; TRBD1 agrees at 7 bases. Germline V gives CDR1 SGHNT, CDR2 YYREEE (reference sequence). The length of the CDR3 is 16 residues. J lost 2 bases, V lost 2 bases, and 7 bases had no gene match. The CDR3 bases are TGTGCCAGCAGCTTCTCGACAGGGAGACCCTACAATGAGCAGTTCTTC. Its protein is CASSFSTGRPYNEQFF. The whole variable domain, remainder taken from reference TRBV5-4 and TRBJ2-1, is ETGVTQSPTHLIKTRGQQVTLRCSSQSGHNTVSWYQQALGQGPQFIFQYYREEENGRGNFPPRFSGLQFPNYSSELNVNALELDDSALYLCASSFSTGRPYNEQFFGPGTRLTVL.

The V call is TRBV19, the J call TRBJ2-1; TRBD2 aligns across 12 bases. The germline CDR1 and CDR2 sequences are LNHDA and SQIVND (reference sequence). Trimming at V came to 10 bases and at J to 9 bases, leaving 13 bases not matched to a gene. The CDR3 consists of 15 residues. In DNA form, the CDR3 reads TGTGCCACTTCCGGGACTAGCGGGCCTGGTTTTGAGCAGTTCTTC. This translates into CATSGTSGPGFEQFF.

The chain uses TRBV5-4 and TRBJ2-3; D is possibly TRBD2 (5 bases). From germline, CDR1 is SGHNT and CDR2 YYREEE (reference sequence). With 4 bases removed from V and 3 bases from J, the gap between germline ends came to 9 bases. CDR3 length: 13 amino acids. In nucleotides, the CDR3 is TGTGCCAGCAGCCCTACTAGGACAGATACGCAGTATTTT. It is translated as CASSPTRTDTQYF.

The CDR3 sequence is CASSLGGAGESGKQYF. The CDR3 nucleotides read TGTGCCAGCAGCTTAGGAGGGGCGGGAGAGTCGGGAAAGCAGTACTTC. V and J are TRBV11-3 and TRBJ2-7; 7 bases fit TRBD2. Germline loops: CDR1 SGHNT, CDR2 YENEEA. The CDR3 length is 16 residues. Trimming at V came to 1 base and at J to 8 bases, leaving 14 bases not matched to a gene.

The chain recombines TRBV7-2 with TRBJ1-6; 7 bases agree with TRBD1. V lost 4 bases, J lost 7 bases, and 10 bases stayed unmatched. Germline V lookup: CDR1 SGHTA, CDR2 FQGNSA. This CDR3 is built from 16 residues. The CDR3 spells CASSSHSGTVNSPLHF. The CDR3 nucleotides read TGTGCCAGCAGCTCGCATTCCGGGACAGTAAATTCACCCCTCCACTTT.

V and J are TRBV28 and TRBJ2-3; 11 nucleotides agree with TRBD2. Germline-derived CDR1 and CDR2 are MDHEN and SYDVKM. V lost 2 bases, J lost 7 bases, and 5 bases stayed unmatched. This CDR3 spans 15 amino acids. For the CDR3, the DNA is TGTGCCAGCAGTTTAAGTAGCGGGAGGGGGCATACGCAGTATTTT. It translates to CASSLSSGRGHTQYF.

The V call is TRBV28, the J call TRBJ1-2; D remains unclear. V was pared by 5 bases and J by 8 bases, with 15 bases between. The CDR3 is made up of 13 amino acids. Germline V gene data show CDR1 as MDHEN and CDR2 as SYDVKM. CDR3 nucleotides: TGTGCCAGCAGTCCCCCGGACTGGAAGGGCTACACCTTC. Translation: CASSPPDWKGYTF.

The CDR3 nucleotides read TGTGCCAGCAGCTCGGGGACAGGGGATACCTACAACGCTGAAGCTTTCTTT. Translation gives CASSSGTGDTYNAEAFF. The chain joins TRBV5-4 to TRBJ1-1; the match to TRBD1 covers 10 bases. With 3 bases clipped from V and 6 bases from J, the junction kept 14 bases outside the gene matches. In germline, CDR1 is SGHNT, CDR2 YYREEE (reference sequence). This CDR3 is built from 17 residues.

V is TRBV28 and J is TRBJ2-7, with 9 bases identical to TRBD1. Looked up from germline, CDR1 is MDHEN and CDR2 is SYDVKM. After removal of 3 bases from V and 5 bases from J, the junction contained 8 bases not matched to a gene. The CDR3 loop spans 15 amino acids. CDR3: CASSLWGQGHHEQYF. The CDR3 region has the DNA TGTGCCAGCAGTTTGTGGGGACAGGGTCACCACGAGCAGTACTTC.

V usage is TRBV19 and J usage is TRBJ2-2, with TRBD1 matching 8 bases. With 5 bases clipped from V and 4 bases from J, the junction kept 6 bases outside the gene matches. The CDR3 has 15 residues. Germline CDR1 LNHDA, CDR2 SQIVND (reference sequence). The CDR3 nucleotides read TGTGCCAGTAGTGCATGGACAGGGACCACCGGGGAGCTGTTTTTT. Its protein is CASSAWTGTTGELFF. Supplemented by reference TRBV19 and TRBJ2-2, the full variable domain reads DGGITQSPKYLFRKEGQNVTLSCEQNLNHDAMYWYRQDPGQGLRLIYYSQIVNDFQKGDIAEGYSVSREKKESFPLTVTSAQKNPTAFYLCASSAWTGTTGELFFGEGSRLTVL.

This chain links TRBV10-3 with TRBJ2-3; 13 nucleotides align to TRBD2. The CDR3 runs 16 residues. Germline CDR1 reads ENHRY; CDR2 reads SYGVKD. Trimming at V came to 5 bases and at J to 4 bases, leaving 6 bases not matched to a gene. The CDR3 nucleotides are TGTGCCATCAGTACAGGACTAGCGGGGGAGGCAGATACGCAGTATTTT. It specifies CAISTGLAGEADTQYF.